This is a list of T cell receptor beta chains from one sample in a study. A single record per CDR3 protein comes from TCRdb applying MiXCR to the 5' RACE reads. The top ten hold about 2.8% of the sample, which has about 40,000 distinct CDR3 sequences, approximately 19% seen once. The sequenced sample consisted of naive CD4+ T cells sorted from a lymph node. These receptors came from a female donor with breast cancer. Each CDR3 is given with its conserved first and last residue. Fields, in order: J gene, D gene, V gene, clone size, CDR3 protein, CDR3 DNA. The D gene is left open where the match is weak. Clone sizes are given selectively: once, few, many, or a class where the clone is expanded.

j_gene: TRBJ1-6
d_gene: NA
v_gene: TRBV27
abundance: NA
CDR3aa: CASSLARDKSPLHF
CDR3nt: TGTGCCAGCAGTTTAGCACGGGACAAGTCACCCCTCCACTTT

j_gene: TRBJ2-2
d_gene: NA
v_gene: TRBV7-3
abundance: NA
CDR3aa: CASSLIRGELFF
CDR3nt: TGTGCCAGCAGCTTAATTCGGGGGGAGCTGTTTTTT

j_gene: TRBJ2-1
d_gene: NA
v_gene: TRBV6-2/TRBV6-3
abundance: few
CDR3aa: CASSFKGDYNEQFF
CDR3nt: TGTGCCAGCAGTTTTAAAGGCGACTACAATGAGCAGTTCTTC

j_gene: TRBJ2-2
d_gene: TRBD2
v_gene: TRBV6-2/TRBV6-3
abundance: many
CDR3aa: CASSYYSSGTNTGELFF
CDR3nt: TGTGCCAGCAGTTACTACTCTAGCGGAACAAACACCGGGGAGCTGTTTTTT

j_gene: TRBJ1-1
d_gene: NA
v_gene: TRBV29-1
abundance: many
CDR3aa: CSVGRGTPGTEAFF
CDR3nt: TGCAGCGTTGGGAGGGGCACCCCGGGCACTGAAGCTTTCTTT

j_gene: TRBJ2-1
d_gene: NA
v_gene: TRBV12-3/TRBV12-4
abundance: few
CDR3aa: CASSFLGAFEQFF
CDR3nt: TGTGCCAGCAGTTTCTTGGGGGCTTTTGAGCAGTTCTTC

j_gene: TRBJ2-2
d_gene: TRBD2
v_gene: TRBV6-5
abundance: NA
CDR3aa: CASSYVSSGRVITGELFF
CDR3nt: TGTGCCAGCAGTTATGTTTCTAGCGGGAGGGTTATCACCGGGGAGCTGTTTTTT

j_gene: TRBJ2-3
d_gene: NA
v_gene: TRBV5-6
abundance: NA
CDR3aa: CASSADSTQYF
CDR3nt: TGTGCCAGCAGCGCGGACTCAACGCAGTATTTT

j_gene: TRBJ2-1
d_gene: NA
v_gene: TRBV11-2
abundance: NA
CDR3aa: CASSLEGDLHNEQFF
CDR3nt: TGTGCCAGCAGCTTAGAGGGCGACCTCCACAATGAGCAGTTCTTC

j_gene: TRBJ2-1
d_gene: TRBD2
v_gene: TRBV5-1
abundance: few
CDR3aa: CASSSRMAGGPGEQFF
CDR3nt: TGCGCCAGCAGCTCCAGGATGGCGGGAGGGCCGGGTGAGCAGTTCTTC

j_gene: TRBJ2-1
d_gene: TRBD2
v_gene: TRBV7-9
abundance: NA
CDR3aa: CASSFGSGVYNEQFF
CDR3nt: TGTGCCAGCAGCTTTGGTAGCGGGGTTTACAATGAGCAGTTCTTC

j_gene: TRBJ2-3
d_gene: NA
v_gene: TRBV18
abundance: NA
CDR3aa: CASTPPSADTQYF
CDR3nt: TGTGCCAGCACACCACCGAGTGCAGATACGCAGTATTTT

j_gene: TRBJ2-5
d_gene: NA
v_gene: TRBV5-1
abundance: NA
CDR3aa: CASSLEGETQYF
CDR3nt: TGCGCCAGCAGCTTGGAGGGAGAGACCCAGTACTTC

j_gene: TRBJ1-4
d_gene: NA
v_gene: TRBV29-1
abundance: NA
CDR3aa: CSVVWGSGEKLFF
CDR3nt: TGCAGCGTTGTCTGGGGGTCCGGTGAAAAACTGTTTTTT

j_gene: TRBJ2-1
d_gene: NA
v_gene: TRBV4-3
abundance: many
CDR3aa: CASSQDLPTYNEQFF
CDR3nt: TGCGCCAGCAGCCAAGATTTACCAACCTACAATGAGCAGTTCTTC

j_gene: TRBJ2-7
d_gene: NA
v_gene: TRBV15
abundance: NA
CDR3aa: CATSRGTNYEQYF
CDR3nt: TGTGCCACCAGCAGAGGGACCAACTACGAGCAGTACTTC

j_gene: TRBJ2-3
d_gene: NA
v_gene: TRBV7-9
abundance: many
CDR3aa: CASSIQGYTDTQYF
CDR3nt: TGTGCCAGCAGCATACAGGGCTACACAGATACGCAGTATTTT

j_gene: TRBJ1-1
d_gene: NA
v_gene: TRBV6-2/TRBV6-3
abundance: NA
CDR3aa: CASRKVTLRREGTEACF
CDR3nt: TGTGCCAGCAGGAAGGTCACCCTCAGGAGGGAGGGCACTGAAGCTTGCTTT

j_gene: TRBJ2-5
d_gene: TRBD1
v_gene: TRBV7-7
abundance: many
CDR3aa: CASSQGQSQETQYF
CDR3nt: TGTGCTAGCAGCCAGGGACAGTCCCAAGAGACCCAGTACTTC

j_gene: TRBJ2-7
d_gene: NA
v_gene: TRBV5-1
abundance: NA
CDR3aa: CASSPQGGDYEQYF
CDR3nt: TGCGCCAGCAGCCCCCAGGGGGGGGACTACGAGCAGTACTTC

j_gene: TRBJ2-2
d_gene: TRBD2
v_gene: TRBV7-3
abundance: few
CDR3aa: CASSSGTSGTRGTGELFF
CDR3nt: TGTGCCAGCAGCTCCGGGACTAGCGGGACCCGGGGCACCGGGGAGCTGTTTTTT

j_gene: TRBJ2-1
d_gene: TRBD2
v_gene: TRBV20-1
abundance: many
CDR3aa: CSAGLANNEQFF
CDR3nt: TGCAGTGCGGGACTAGCAAACAATGAGCAGTTCTTC

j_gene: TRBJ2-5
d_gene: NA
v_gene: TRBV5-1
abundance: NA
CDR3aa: CASSPLRQGKETQYF
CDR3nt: TGCGCCAGCAGCCCTCTCCGGCAGGGTAAAGAGACCCAGTACTTC

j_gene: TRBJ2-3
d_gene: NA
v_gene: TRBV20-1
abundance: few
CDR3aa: CSARDRTSSTDTQYF
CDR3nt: TGCAGTGCTAGAGATCGAACTTCTAGCACAGATACGCAGTATTTT

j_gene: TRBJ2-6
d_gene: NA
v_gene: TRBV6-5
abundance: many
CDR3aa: CASSYSGGRANVLTF
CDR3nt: TGTGCCAGCAGTTACTCAGGGGGAAGGGCCAACGTCCTGACTTTC

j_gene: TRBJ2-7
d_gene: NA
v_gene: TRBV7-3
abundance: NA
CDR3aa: CASSLTGRDSLTRYF
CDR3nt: TGTGCCAGCAGCTTAACAGGGCGCGACTCCCTTACGAGGTACTTC

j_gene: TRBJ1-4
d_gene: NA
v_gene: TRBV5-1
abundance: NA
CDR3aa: CASSLWGYNEKLFF
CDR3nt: TGCGCCAGCAGCTTATGGGGATACAATGAAAAACTGTTTTTT

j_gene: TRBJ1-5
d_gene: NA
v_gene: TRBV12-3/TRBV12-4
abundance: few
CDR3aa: CASSFTGNQPQHF
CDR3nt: TGTGCCAGCAGTTTCACTGGCAATCAGCCCCAGCATTTT

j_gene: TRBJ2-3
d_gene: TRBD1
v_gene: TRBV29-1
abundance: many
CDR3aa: CSVPRTGKADTQYF
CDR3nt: TGCAGCGTCCCCCGGACAGGGAAGGCAGATACGCAGTATTTT

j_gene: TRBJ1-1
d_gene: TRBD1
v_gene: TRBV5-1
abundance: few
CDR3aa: CASSSSRGQTEAFF
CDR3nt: TGCGCCAGCAGCTCTTCTAGGGGGCAAACTGAAGCTTTCTTT

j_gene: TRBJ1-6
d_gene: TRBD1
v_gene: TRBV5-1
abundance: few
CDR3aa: CASSLTRDRGRSPLHF
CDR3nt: TGCGCCAGCAGCTTAACCCGGGACAGGGGTCGATCACCCCTCCACTTT

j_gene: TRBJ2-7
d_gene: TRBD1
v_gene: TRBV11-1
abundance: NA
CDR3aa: CASSRTGGGNYEQYF
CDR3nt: TGTGCCAGCAGCCGGACAGGGGGCGGGAATTACGAGCAGTACTTC